Here is one TCR beta chain with its context. Researchers ran the PCR with 60 Vbeta and 13 Jbeta primers. Sequencing was performed with immunoSEQ multiplex PCR; in TCRdb, only in-frame clones are kept and a portion is missing. The table gives some 130,000 clones; the top ten clones make up approximately 1.8% of it. The data derive from a study of cytomegalovirus exposure and HLA in healthy donors. This TCR came from a man aged 18 to 35 in good health and CMV-seronegative. The sample taken for sequencing was PBMCs.

This CDR3 is CASSTGLFTDTQYF. In DNA, the CDR3 is TGTGCCAGCAGCACGGGACTGTTCACAGATACGCAGTATTTT. The chain recombines TRBV5-6 with TRBJ2-3; TRBD2 is a possible D gene (6 bases). Germline CDR1 and CDR2: SGHDT and YYEEEE. This CDR3 is built from 14 residues. V was shortened by 4 bases and J by 2 bases, with 11 bases between the two germline ends.